These 26 T cell receptor beta chains came from one sample sequenced in a study of T cell repertoires and HLA-DP antigens. After approximately two weeks, CD4+ cells were restimulated 20 to 30 h with the same allogeneic DPB1. HeLa stimulator cells carried retrovirally transduced HLA-DPA1/DPB1, HLA-DM, invariant chain and CD80. This table comes from immunoSEQ multiplex PCR, and its TCRdb copy is limited to in-frame clones, with some not included. The table records 1,500 to 2,000 clones, around 80% of them present only once. The sample comprised CD137- CD4+ T cells from cultured PBMCs. The receptors were sampled from a man over 45 in good health and CMV-seronegative.

This clone was detected only once. J is TRBJ2-2 and V is TRBV27; 15 bases match TRBD2. Losses at the gene ends were 4 bases for V and 4 bases for J; bases not matched to a gene: 7. Germline V gene lookup returns CDR1 MNHEY and CDR2 SMNVEV (reference sequence). The CDR3 sequence is 18 residues long. The CDR3 sequence: CASSSLGLAGGSTGELFF. DNA for the CDR3: TGTGCCAGCAGTTCCCTGGGACTAGCGGGGGGTTCCACCGGGGAGCTGTTTTTT.

By sample fraction, this clone is medium-sized (0.01 to 0.1%). V and J are TRBV28 and TRBJ2-7; D call uncertain. The V and J ends lost 7 bases and 3 bases respectively, with 4 bases between them. The CDR3 runs 10 residues. The V gene's germline CDR1 is MDHEN and CDR2 SYDVKM. CDR3 sequence (DNA): TGTGCCAGCAAAGACTACGAGCAGTACTTC. Amino acid sequence: CASKDYEQYF.

This clone was counted a few times. This rearrangement joins TRBV18 to TRBJ2-2; D tentatively fits TRBD1 or TRBD2 (6 bases each). V gave up 0 bases and J gave up 2 bases, with 16 bases separating them. The CDR3 has 18 residues. The germline V gene encodes CDR1 KGHSH and CDR2 LQKENI. The CDR3 DNA sequence: TGTGCCAGCTCACCACCAAGCGCGCAGGGGACTAACACCGGGGAGCTGTTTTTT. Translating gives CASSPPSAQGTNTGELFF.

The chain links TRBV5-6 to TRBJ1-1; no firm D call. The CDR3 sequence is 15 residues long. Germline loops: CDR1 SGHDT, CDR2 YYEEEE. Between the trimmed V and J ends, which lost 0 bases and 2 bases, there was a span of 11 bases. The CDR3 region is CASSLGRSPNTEAFF. The CDR3 nucleotides read TGTGCCAGCAGCTTGGGACGGTCCCCTAACACTGAAGCTTTCTTT.

V gene TRBV27 combines with J gene TRBJ2-3; no clear D. Per germline, CDR1 MNHEY and CDR2 SMNVEV (reference sequence). The ends were cut back, 5 bases at V and 2 bases at J, with 8 bases in the middle. The CDR3 has 13 residues. The CDR3 loop reads CASSPLNTDTQYF. The CDR3 nucleotides read TGTGCCAGCAGTCCACTCAACACAGATACGCAGTATTTT.

V and J are TRBV18 and TRBJ2-5; D not certain. Trimming stripped 6 bases from V and 0 bases from J, with 5 bases between. The CDR3 spans 12 residues. CDR1 is KGHSH and CDR2 is LQKENI in the germline V gene. CDR3 protein: CASSSYQETQYF. The CDR3 DNA follows: TGTGCCAGCTCCTCGTACCAAGAGACCCAGTACTTC.

The V gene is TRBV7-2, the J gene TRBJ2-4; D uncertain. Germline CDR1 is SGHTA and CDR2 is FQGNSA. The CDR3 consists of 15 residues. The V gene lost 4 bases and the J gene lost 0 bases, with 10 bases spanning the gap. CDR3 sequence reads: CASSSSTVAKNIQYF. DNA for the CDR3: TGTGCCAGCAGCTCTAGTACTGTAGCCAAAAACATTCAGTACTTC.

The chain couples TRBV6-8 to TRBJ1-1, with TRBD1 identical over 7 bases. The CDR3 consists of 15 residues. The J segment lost 0 bases and the V segment lost 2 bases, leaving 3 bases of the junction unmatched. Germline-derived CDR1 and CDR2 are MNHGY and SAAAGT. CDR3 nucleotides: TGTGCCAGCAGTTACGATGGGACAGTGAACACTGAAGCTTTCTTT. Translating gives CASSYDGTVNTEAFF.

This sequence joins TRBV7-8 and TRBJ2-1; 9 nucleotides match TRBD2. After removal of 5 bases from V and 7 bases from J, the junction contained 9 bases not matched to a gene. The germline CDR1 and CDR2 sequences are SGHVS and FQNEAQ. This CDR3 region has 15 residues. This CDR3 is CASSLLAGESNEQFF. CDR3 nucleotide sequence: TGTGCCAGCAGCCTATTAGCGGGGGAGAGTAATGAGCAGTTCTTC.

The J gene is TRBJ1-2, the V gene TRBV6-5; 8 positions agree with TRBD1. This CDR3 comprises 14 residues. The junction had 9 bases not matched to a gene; V was cut back by 10 bases and J by 2 bases. CDR1 is MNHEY and CDR2 is SVGAGI in the germline V gene. In DNA form, the CDR3 reads TGTGCCACCCACGAGGCAGGGGGCAACTATGGCTACACCTTC. This encodes CATHEAGGNYGYTF.

In its sample, this clone was seen once. The chain combines TRBV29-1 with TRBJ2-2; 8 bases match TRBD2. The CDR3 is 15 residues long. CDR1 and CDR2 from the germline V gene are SQVTM and ANQGSEA. The V gene end was trimmed by 6 bases and the J gene end by 5 bases; junction bases not matched to a gene: 11. This CDR3 reads CSVGDSGKVTGELFF. The CDR3 coding sequence is TGCAGCGTGGGGGATAGCGGGAAAGTGACCGGGGAGCTGTTTTTT.

In its sample, this clone ranks as medium-sized. The chain joins TRBV7-9 to TRBJ2-2; no reliable D call. The germline V gene has CDR1 SEHNR and CDR2 FQNEAQ (reference sequence). Trimming left V 5 bases short and J 5 bases short, with 9 bases between. This CDR3 has 13 amino acids. CDR3 sequence: CASSQDGTGELFF. As DNA, the CDR3 is TGTGCCAGCAGCCAGGACGGGACCGGGGAGCTGTTTTTT.

By sample share, this clone is medium-sized (0.01 to 0.1%). The V and J genes are TRBV11-2 and TRBJ2-7, with D perhaps TRBD2 (5 bases). The ends were cut back, 1 base at V and 3 bases at J, with 13 bases in the middle. This CDR3 region has 15 residues. The germline CDR1 and CDR2 sequences are SGHAT and FQNNGV. The CDR3 DNA follows: TGTGCCAGCAGCTTAGGTGAGGCGGGCGGCTACGAGCAGTACTTC. Translation: CASSLGEAGGYEQYF.

The chain is built from TRBV29-1 and TRBJ1-1; 7 bases line up with TRBD1. Germline lookup yields CDR1 SQVTM and CDR2 ANQGSEA. Losses at the gene ends were 3 bases for V and 2 bases for J; bases not matched to a gene: 6. There are 14 residues in the CDR3. CDR3 protein: CSVDGQVANTEAFF. The CDR3 DNA reads as TGCAGCGTTGACGGACAGGTGGCAAACACTGAAGCTTTCTTT.

In DNA form, the CDR3 reads TGTGCCAGCAGCCTCCTAGCGGGGGGGGGTCTGGACGAGCAGTACTTC. Translating it yields CASSLLAGGGLDEQYF. V gene TRBV7-9 combines with J gene TRBJ2-7, with 12 bases fitting TRBD2. V shed 5 bases and J 5 bases; nucleotides not matched to a gene: 10. The CDR3 runs to 16 residues. Germline CDR1 reads SEHNR; CDR2 reads FQNEAQ (reference sequence).

This chain uses TRBV6-1 with TRBJ1-2, with TRBD1 identical over 8 bases. The CDR3 contains 14 residues. Germline loops: CDR1 MNHNS, CDR2 SASEGT. The V gene end was trimmed by 10 bases and the J gene end by 2 bases; junction bases not matched to a gene: 9. The CDR3 region is CATHEAGGNYGYTF. DNA of the CDR3: TGTGCCACCCACGAGGCAGGGGGCAACTATGGCTACACCTTC.

This chain joins TRBV9 and TRBJ2-7; TRBD1 matches 11 bases. The CDR3 is made up of 17 amino acids. V lost 0 bases to trimming and J lost 1 base; unmatched junction nucleotides: 6. The germline V gene encodes CDR1 SGDLS and CDR2 YYNGEE. The DNA for the CDR3 is TGTGCCAGCAGCGTAGGACCGGGGACAGGGGGTTCCTACGAGCAGTACTTC. Amino acid sequence: CASSVGPGTGGSYEQYF.

The gene calls are TRBV7-8 and TRBJ1-4; 8 bases agree with TRBD1. J was trimmed by 0 bases and V by 5 bases; bases with no gene match: 8. The CDR3 runs to 17 residues. From germline, CDR1 is SGHVS and CDR2 FQNEAQ. The CDR3 loop reads CASSQTNRGSTNEKLFF. The CDR3 bases are TGTGCCAGCAGCCAGACCAACAGGGGGTCAACTAATGAAAAACTGTTTTTT.

The J gene is TRBJ2-1, the V gene TRBV2; TRBD2 matches 13 bases. The germline CDR1 and CDR2 sequences are SNHLY and FYNNEI. V was clipped by 1 base and J by 7 bases; unmatched bases: 4. The CDR3 contains 16 residues. This CDR3 is CASSEEGLAGFNEQFF. CDR3 nucleotide sequence: TGTGCCAGCAGTGAAGAGGGACTAGCGGGGTTTAATGAGCAGTTCTTC.

This clone occurred a few times. This rearrangement joins TRBV2 to TRBJ2-7; TRBD1 matches at 10 bases. The V gene's germline CDR1 is SNHLY and CDR2 FYNNEI. The length of the CDR3 is 13 residues. Trimming took 9 bases from V and 5 from J; bases not matched to a gene: 7. In DNA, the CDR3 is TGTGCCAGGGGCGGGGACAGGGGAAACGAGCAGTACTTC. Translation gives CARGGDRGNEQYF. Filled out from reference TRBV2 and TRBJ2-7, the complete variable domain reads EPEVTQTPSHQVTQMGQEVILRCVPISNHLYFYWYRQILGQKVEFLVSFYNNEISEKSEIFDDQFSVERPDGSNFTLKIRSTKLEDSAMYFCARGGDRGNEQYFGPGTRLTVT.

The chain is built from TRBV18 and TRBJ1-1; no clear D. Germline CDR1 KGHSH, CDR2 LQKENI. This CDR3 is 12 amino acids long. The V and J ends lost 2 bases and 2 bases respectively, with 3 bases between them. CDR3 nucleotides: TGTGCCAGCTCACCAACTAACACTGAAGCTTTCTTT. Its translation is CASSPTNTEAFF. The variable domain in full, with the rest retrieved from reference TRBV18 and TRBJ1-1, is NAGVMQNPRHLVRRRGQEARLRCSPMKGHSHVYWYRQLPEEGLKFMVYLQKENIIDESGMPKERFSAEFPKEGPSILRIQQVVRGDSAAYFCASSPTNTEAFFGQGTRLTVV.

By share, this clone counts as large. V gene TRBV7-2 combines with J gene TRBJ2-1; D is possibly TRBD2 (5 bases). V was cut by 1 base and J by 4 bases, with 8 bases left in between. The CDR3 runs to 14 residues. Germline values: CDR1 SGHTA, CDR2 FQGNSA. DNA for the CDR3: TGTGCCAGCAGCTTAGTCTCGGGATACAATGAGCAGTTCTTC. The encoded protein is CASSLVSGYNEQFF.

The chain uses TRBV21-1 and TRBJ2-2; the table's TRBD1 call for D was not verified on the DNA. TRBV21-1 is given as a pseudogene. The CDR3 covers 16 residues. Here the CDR3 DNA reads TGTGCCAGCAGCAAGGGCAGGGGGCAAGACACCGGGGAGCTGTTTTTT. Amino acids: CASSKGRGQDTGELFF.

The chain uses TRBV5-1 and TRBJ1-5; perhaps TRBD1 as D (5 bases). V shed 0 bases and J shed 3 bases, with 10 bases lying between them. The CDR3 runs to 15 residues. Germline V gene lookup returns CDR1 SGHRS and CDR2 YFSETQ. CDR3 protein: CASSLGGDVNQPQHF. CDR3 in DNA: TGCGCCAGCAGCTTGGGAGGGGATGTCAATCAGCCCCAGCATTTT. Full variable domain (missing parts from reference TRBV5-1 and TRBJ1-5): KAGVTQTPRYLIKTRGQQVTLSCSPISGHRSVSWYQQTPGQGLQFLFEYFSETQRNKGNFPGRFSGRQFSNSRSEMNVSTLELGDSALYLCASSLGGDVNQPQHFGDGTRLSIL.

The chain recombines TRBV6-6 with TRBJ2-7; perhaps TRBD2 as D (6 bases). The germline CDR1 and CDR2 sequences are MNHNY and SVGAGI (reference sequence). This CDR3 contains 14 residues. Trimming pared 10 bases from V and 2 bases from J, leaving 18 bases between. CDR3 sequence: CATFAGRAPYEQYF. For the CDR3, the DNA is TGTGCCACCTTCGCGGGGCGGGCCCCCTACGAGCAGTACTTC.

The chain uses TRBV27 and TRBJ1-5; TRBD1 is a possible D gene (5 bases). Germline-derived CDR1 and CDR2 are MNHEY and SMNVEV (reference sequence). Trimming took off 6 bases at V and 6 bases at J, with 15 bases between the two ends. CDR3 length: 14 amino acids. CDR3: CASRGTLESQPQHF. CDR3 nucleotide sequence: TGTGCCAGCAGGGGGACTCTAGAAAGTCAGCCCCAGCATTTT.